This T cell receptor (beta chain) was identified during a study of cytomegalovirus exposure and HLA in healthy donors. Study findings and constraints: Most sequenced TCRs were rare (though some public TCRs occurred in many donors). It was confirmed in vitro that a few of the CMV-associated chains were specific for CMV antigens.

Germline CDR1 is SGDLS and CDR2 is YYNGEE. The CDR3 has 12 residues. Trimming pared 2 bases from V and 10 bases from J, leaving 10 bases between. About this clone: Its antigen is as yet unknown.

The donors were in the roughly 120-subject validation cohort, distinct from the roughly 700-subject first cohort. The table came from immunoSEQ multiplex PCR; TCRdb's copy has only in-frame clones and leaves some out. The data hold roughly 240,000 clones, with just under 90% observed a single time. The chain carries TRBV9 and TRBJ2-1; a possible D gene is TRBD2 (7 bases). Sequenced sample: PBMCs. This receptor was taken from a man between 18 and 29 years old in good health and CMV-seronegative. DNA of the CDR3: TGTGCCAGCAGCGTGGGGGGGCCAGAGCAGTTCTTC. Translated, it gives CASSVGGPEQFF.